This T cell receptor beta chain was observed in a study of beta chain features in type 1 diabetes. As for the study in general: What patients shared with healthy donors was a similar profile of age, gender and cell yields.

Using CD45RO/CCR7/CD25/CD127/CD95/CD27, CD4+ naive, central memory, regulatory and stem cell-like memory cells were sorted. About this clone itself: Its antigen is as yet unknown.

The study, taken as a whole, reports: In comparison with healthy donors, patients had naive, central memory and Treg TCRB repertoires that appeared more similar. In type 1 diabetes patients, VDJ junctions had fewer insertions; deletions at these junctions were more frequent.

Sequenced material consisted of expressed TCRB transcripts (all of the isolated RNA was reverse transcribed). TCRdb's table, derived via immunoSEQ multiplex PCR, lists solely in-frame clones and lacks some. In the table there are about 410,000 clones, approximately 15% of which are singletons. Between the trimmed V and J ends, which lost 3 bases and 5 bases, there was a span of 7 bases. Germline V gene data show CDR1 as GTSNPN and CDR2 as SVGIG (reference sequence). The CDR3 contains 11 residues. The TCR was taken from a man aged 25 to 40 in good health. The material sequenced was naive CD4+ T cells from blood. The chain joins TRBV30 to TRBJ2-5, with TRBD2 as a possible D gene (6 bases). The CDR3 loop is CAWRGGETQYF. The CDR3 coding sequence is TGTGCCTGGAGGGGAGGTGAGACCCAGTACTTC.